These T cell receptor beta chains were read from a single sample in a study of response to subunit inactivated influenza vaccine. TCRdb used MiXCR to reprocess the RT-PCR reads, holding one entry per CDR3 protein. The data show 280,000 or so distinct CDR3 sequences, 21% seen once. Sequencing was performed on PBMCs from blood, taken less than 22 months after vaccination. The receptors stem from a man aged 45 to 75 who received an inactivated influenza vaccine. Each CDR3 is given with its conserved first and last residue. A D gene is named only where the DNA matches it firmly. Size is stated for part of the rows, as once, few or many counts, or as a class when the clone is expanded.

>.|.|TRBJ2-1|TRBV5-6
TGTGCCAGCACCCCCGTCGGGAGTTACAATGAGCAGTTCTTC
CASTPVGSYNEQFF
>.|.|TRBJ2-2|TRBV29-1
TGCAGCGCCGGACAGTCAGCGAACACCGGGGAGCTGTTTTTT
CSAGQSANTGELFF
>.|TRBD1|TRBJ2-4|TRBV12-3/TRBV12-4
TGTGCCAGCAGTTTCGGGACAGAAAACATTCAGTACTTC
CASSFGTENIQYF
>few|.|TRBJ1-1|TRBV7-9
TGTGCCAGCAGCCAAGGAGAGACAATGAACACTGAAGCTTTCTTT
CASSQGETMNTEAFF
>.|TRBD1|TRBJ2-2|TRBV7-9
TGTGCCAGCAGCCCCAGGGGGCTAATGGACACCGGGGAGCTGTTTTTT
CASSPRGLMDTGELFF
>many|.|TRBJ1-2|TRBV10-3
TGTGCCATCCACTATAAACCGACACCGGGAGGGTTCTATGGCTACACCTTC
CAIHYKPTPGGFYGYTF
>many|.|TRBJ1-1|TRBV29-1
TGCAGCGTTCTCAAGAACACTGAAGCTTTCTTT
CSVLKNTEAFF
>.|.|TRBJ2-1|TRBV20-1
TGCAGTGCTGGGGGCCAATCCAATGAGCAGTTCTTC
CSAGGQSNEQFF
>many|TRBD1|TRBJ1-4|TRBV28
TGTGCCAGCAGCCCGGGACAGGGGTTTCTAGAACTGTTTTTT
CASSPGQGFLELFF
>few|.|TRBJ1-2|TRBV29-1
TGCAGCGTTCGGCAGCCCTCCTATGGCTACACCTTC
CSVRQPSYGYTF
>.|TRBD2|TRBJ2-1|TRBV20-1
TGCAGTGCTAGAGATCGAACTAGCGGGACCCACGAGCAGTTCTTC
CSARDRTSGTHEQFF
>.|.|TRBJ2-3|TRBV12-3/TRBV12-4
TGTGCCAGCAGTTTACCGATGACAGTTAGCACAGATGCGCAGTATTTT
CASSLPMTVSTDAQYF
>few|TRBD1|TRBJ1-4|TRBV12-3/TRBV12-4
TGTGCCAGCAGCCACGGACAGGGGTTTAATGAAAAACTGTTTTTT
CASSHGQGFNEKLFF
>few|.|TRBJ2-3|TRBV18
TGTGCCAGCTCACCGACAGAAAGCACAGATACGCAGTATTTT
CASSPTESTDTQYF
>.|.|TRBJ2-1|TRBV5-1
TGCGCCAGCAGCCTGGACAGCCCCTTTCTTGGTAATGAGCAGTTCTTC
CASSLDSPFLGNEQFF
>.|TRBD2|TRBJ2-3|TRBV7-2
TGTGCCAGCAGCAGATCTAGCGGGATAATAGATACGCAGTATTTT
CASSRSSGIIDTQYF
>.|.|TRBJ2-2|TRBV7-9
TGTGCCAGCAACCTTTTGGTGGGGGCCGGAACCGGGGAGCTGTTTTTT
CASNLLVGAGTGELFF
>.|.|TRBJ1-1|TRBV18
TGTGCCAGCTCACCAACACAATCCACTGAAGCTTTCTTT
CASSPTQSTEAFF
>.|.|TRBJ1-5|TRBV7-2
TGTGCCAGCACCCTCGCTGGGGGCGGCAATCAGCCCCAGCATTTT
CASTLAGGGNQPQHF
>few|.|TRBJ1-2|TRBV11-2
TGTGCCAGCAGCTGGGACCGCATAGGGGACTATGGCTACACCTTC
CASSWDRIGDYGYTF
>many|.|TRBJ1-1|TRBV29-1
TGCAGCGTGGATAAGAACACTGAAGCTTTCTTT
CSVDKNTEAFF
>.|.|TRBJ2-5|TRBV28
TGTGCCAGCAGCCAGACAGCCTCAGAGACCCAGTACTTC
CASSQTASETQYF
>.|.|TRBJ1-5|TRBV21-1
TGTGCCAGCAGCAAAGAAGGGATTCAGCCCCAGCATTTT
CASSKEGIQPQHF
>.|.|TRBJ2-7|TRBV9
TGTGCCAGCAGCGTGGGCAGGGACTCCTACGAGCAGTACTTC
CASSVGRDSYEQYF
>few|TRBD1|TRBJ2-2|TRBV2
TGTGCCAGCAGCGCGGACAGGGGGATTGTTACCGGGGAGCTGTTTTTT
CASSADRGIVTGELFF
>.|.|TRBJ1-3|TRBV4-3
TGCGCCACGCCGTTGGGGGTGTCTGGAAACACCATATATTTT
CATPLGVSGNTIYF
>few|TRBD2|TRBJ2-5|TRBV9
TGTGCCAGCAGCGAGCAAGCGGGAGAGGCAGAGACCCAGTACTTC
CASSEQAGEAETQYF
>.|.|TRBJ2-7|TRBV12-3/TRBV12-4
TGTGCCAGCAGTTTGCACACCACCTACGAGCAGTACTTC
CASSLHTTYEQYF
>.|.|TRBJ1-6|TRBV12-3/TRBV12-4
TGTGCCAGCAGTTTATCCCTAGGCCGCTTTAATTCACCCCTCCACTTT
CASSLSLGRFNSPLHF
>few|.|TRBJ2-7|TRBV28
TGTGCCAGCAGTCCCTGGACAGTGACCTCCTACGAGCAGTACTTC
CASSPWTVTSYEQYF
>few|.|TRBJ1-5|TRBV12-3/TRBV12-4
TGTGCCAGCATGCCCTCCGGGGGAGAAAATCAGCCCCAGCATTTT
CASMPSGGENQPQHF
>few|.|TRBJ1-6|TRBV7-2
TGTGCCAGCAGCTGGCACCCGGGCAGCTCCTATAATTCACCCCTCCACTTT
CASSWHPGSSYNSPLHF
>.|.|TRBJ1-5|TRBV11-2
TGTACCAGCAGCTTAGGGGGGCAGAACAATCAGCCCCAGCATTTT
CTSSLGGQNNQPQHF
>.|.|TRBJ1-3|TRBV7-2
TGTGCCAACAGCCCAGGGACGGGTTCTGGAAACACCATATATTTT
CANSPGTGSGNTIYF
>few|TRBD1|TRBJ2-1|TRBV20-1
TGCAGTGTCCTGGGACAGGGTCCCTACAATGAGCAGTTCTTC
CSVLGQGPYNEQFF
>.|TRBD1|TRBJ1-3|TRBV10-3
TGTGCCATCAGTGAGTCTTTTGTAACAGGGGTCGGAAACACCATATATTTT
CAISESFVTGVGNTIYF
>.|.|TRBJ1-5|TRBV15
TGTGCCACCAGCAACCGGGACGCTAATCAGCCCCAGCATTTT
CATSNRDANQPQHF
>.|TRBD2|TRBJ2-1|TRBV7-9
TGTGCCAGCAGCTTAGGGGTAGCGGGAGCTCCCCCTGAGCAGTTCTTC
CASSLGVAGAPPEQFF
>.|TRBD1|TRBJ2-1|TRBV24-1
TGTGCCACCAGTGATGTGGGACAGAACTACAATGAGCAGTTCTTC
CATSDVGQNYNEQFF
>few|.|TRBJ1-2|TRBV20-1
TGCAGTGCTAGAGTCACAGGGAGACCTGGCTACACCTTC
CSARVTGRPGYTF
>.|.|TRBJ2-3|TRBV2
TGTGCCAGCAGTCTCGGCCTAGCTTCGCAGTATTTT
CASSLGLASQYF
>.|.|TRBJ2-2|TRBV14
TGTGCCAGCAGCCTCGACATGAACACCGGGGAGCTGTTTTTT
CASSLDMNTGELFF
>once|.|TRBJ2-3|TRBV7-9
TGTGCCAGCAGCTTAGAGGCAGGGGCTCGCACAGATACGCAGTATTTT
CASSLEAGARTDTQYF
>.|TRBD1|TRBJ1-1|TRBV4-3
TGCGCCAGCAGCCAAGATTACAGGGGCCCTGAAGCTTTCTTT
CASSQDYRGPEAFF
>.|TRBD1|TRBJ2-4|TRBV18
TGTGCCAGCTCCACCGGGACAGGGACAAACATTCAGTACTTC
CASSTGTGTNIQYF
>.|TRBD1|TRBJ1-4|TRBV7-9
TGTGCCAGCAGCCGGGACAGACATGAAAAACTGTTTTTT
CASSRDRHEKLFF
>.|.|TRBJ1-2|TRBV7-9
TGTGCCAGCAAAGGGGGGCATGGCTACACCTTC
CASKGGHGYTF
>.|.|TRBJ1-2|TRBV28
TGTGCCAGCAGTACTACAGGTTATGAGGGCTACACCTTC
CASSTTGYEGYTF
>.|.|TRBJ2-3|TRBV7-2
TGTGCCAGCAGCTTGCGGCCTAGCACAGATACGCAGTATTTT
CASSLRPSTDTQYF
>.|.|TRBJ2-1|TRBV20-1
TGCAGTGCTAGAGGGGGGGACGGTGAGCAGTTCTTC
CSARGGDGEQFF
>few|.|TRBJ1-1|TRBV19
TGTGCCAGTAGACTGGACACCAGATCTCTAGCTTTCTTT
CASRLDTRSLAFF
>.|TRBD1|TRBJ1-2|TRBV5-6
TGTGCCAGCAGCTTCCAGGGGGGCAACTATGGCTACACCTTC
CASSFQGGNYGYTF
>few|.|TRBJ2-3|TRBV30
TGTGCCTGGAGTGTAGCGCTGGGAGCAGATACGCAGTATTTT
CAWSVALGADTQYF
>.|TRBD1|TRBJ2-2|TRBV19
TGTGCCAGTAGCCTACGACTGGACAGGAGGTACACCGGGGAGCTGTTTTTT
CASSLRLDRRYTGELFF
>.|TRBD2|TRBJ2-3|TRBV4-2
TGTGCCAGCAGCCAAGCGGTAGCGGGGGCCGGGGGAGATACGCAGTATTTT
CASSQAVAGAGGDTQYF
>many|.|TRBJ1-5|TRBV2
TGTGCCAGCAGTACTCCCGGGACAACTTATAGCAATCAGCCCCAGCATTTT
CASSTPGTTYSNQPQHF
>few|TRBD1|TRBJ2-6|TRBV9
TGTGCCAGCAGCGTAGGAGCGGACAGGGCGTACCTAGGGGCCAACGTCCTGACTTTC
CASSVGADRAYLGANVLTF
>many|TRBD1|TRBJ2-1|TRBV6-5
TGTGCCAGCAGTTCTGACAGGGCTTCCTACAATGAGCAGTTCTTC
CASSSDRASYNEQFF
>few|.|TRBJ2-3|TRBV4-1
TGCGCCAGCAGCCGGGGAACCCTTACAGATACGCAGTATTTT
CASSRGTLTDTQYF